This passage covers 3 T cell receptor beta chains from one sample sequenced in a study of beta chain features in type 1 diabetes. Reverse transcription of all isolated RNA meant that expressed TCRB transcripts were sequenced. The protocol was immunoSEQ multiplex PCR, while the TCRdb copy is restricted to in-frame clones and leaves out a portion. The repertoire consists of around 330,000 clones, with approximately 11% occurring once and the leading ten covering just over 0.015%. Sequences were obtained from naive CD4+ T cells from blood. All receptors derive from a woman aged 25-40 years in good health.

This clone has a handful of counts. The CDR3 spells CSVEGQRRDEQFF. In DNA form, the CDR3 reads TGCAGCGTTGAGGGACAACGGCGGGATGAGCAGTTCTTC. The chain combines TRBV29-1 with TRBJ2-1; D may be TRBD1 (6 bases). The CDR3 extends over 13 amino acids. The V end lost 3 bases, the J end lost 8 bases, and 14 bases lay between the germline ends. CDR1 and CDR2 (germline): SQVTM, ANQGSEA.

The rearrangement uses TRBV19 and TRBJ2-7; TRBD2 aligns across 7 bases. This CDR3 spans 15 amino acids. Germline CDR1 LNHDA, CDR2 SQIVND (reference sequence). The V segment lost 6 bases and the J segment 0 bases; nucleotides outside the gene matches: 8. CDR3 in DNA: TGTGCCAGTAGCAGGGACTACTTTCCCTCCTACGAGCAGTACTTC. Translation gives CASSRDYFPSYEQYF.

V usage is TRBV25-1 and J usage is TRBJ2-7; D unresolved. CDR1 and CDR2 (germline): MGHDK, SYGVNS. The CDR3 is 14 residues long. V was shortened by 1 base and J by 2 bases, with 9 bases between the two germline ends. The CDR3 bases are TGTGCCAGCAGTGAATTGAGTCTTCCCTACGAGCAGTACTTC. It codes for CASSELSLPYEQYF.